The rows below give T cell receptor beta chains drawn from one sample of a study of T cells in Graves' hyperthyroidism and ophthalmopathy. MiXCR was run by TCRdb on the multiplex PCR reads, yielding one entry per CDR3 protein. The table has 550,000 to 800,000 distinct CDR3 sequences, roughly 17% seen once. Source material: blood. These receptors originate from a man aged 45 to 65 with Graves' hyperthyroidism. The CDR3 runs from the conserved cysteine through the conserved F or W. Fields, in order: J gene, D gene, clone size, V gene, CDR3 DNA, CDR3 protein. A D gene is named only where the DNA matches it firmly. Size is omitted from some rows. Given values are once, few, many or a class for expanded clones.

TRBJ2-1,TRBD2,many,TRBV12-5,TGTGCTAGTGGTTTGGGAGGACTAGCCTACAATGAGCAGTTCTTC,CASGLGGLAYNEQFF
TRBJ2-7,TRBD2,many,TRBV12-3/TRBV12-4,TGTGCCAGCACGGGACTAGCGGACTCCTACGAGCAGTACTTC,CASTGLADSYEQYF
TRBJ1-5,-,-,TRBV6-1,TGTGCCAGCAGGGGAGATACGCAGGGCCAGCCCCAGCATTTT,CASRGDTQGQPQHF
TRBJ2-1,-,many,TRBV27,TGTGCCAGCAGACAGGGAGGGAGCTCCTACAATGAGCAGTTCTTC,CASRQGGSSYNEQFF
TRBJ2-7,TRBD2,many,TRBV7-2,TGTGCCAGCAGCTTAGTATTCGCGACTAGCTACTACGAGCAGTACTTC,CASSLVFATSYYEQYF
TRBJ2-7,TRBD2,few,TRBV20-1,TGCAGTGCTAGACTAGCGGGAGGACCTAACTTTGAGCAGTACTTC,CSARLAGGPNFEQYF
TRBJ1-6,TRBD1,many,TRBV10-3,TGTGCCATCAGTGGGGGACAGGGGGCGAATTCACCCCTCCACTTT,CAISGGQGANSPLHF
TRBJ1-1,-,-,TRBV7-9,TGTGCCAGCAGGACCTCAGGGGAAACTGAAGCTTTCTTT,CASRTSGETEAFF
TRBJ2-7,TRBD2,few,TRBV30,TGTGCCTGGAGTACCCGGCGACTAGCGGGAGGTGAGCAGTACTTC,CAWSTRRLAGGEQYF
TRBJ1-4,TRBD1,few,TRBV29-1,TGCAGCGTTGAAACAGGGGTTAATGAAAAACTGTTTTTT,CSVETGVNEKLFF
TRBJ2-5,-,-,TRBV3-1,TGTGCCAGCGGCGGACTCAGCGGGGAGACCCAGTACTTC,CASGGLSGETQYF
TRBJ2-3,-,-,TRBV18,TGTGCCAGCTCACCACCGTCACCGGGTTCAGATACGCAGTATTTT,CASSPPSPGSDTQYF
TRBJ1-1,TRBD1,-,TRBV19,TGTGCCAGTAGTATGCTCAACGGACAGGGCGGAACTGAAGCTTTCTTT,CASSMLNGQGGTEAFF
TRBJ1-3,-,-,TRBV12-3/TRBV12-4,TGTGCCAGCAGTTTCCGTCAGTCTGGAAACACCATATATTTT,CASSFRQSGNTIYF
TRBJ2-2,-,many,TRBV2,TGTGCCAGCAGTGGGATCTGGGACACCGGGGAGCTGTTTTTT,CASSGIWDTGELFF
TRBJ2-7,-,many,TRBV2,TGTGCCAGCAGTGAGGGCAGCACCTACGAGCAGTACTTC,CASSEGSTYEQYF
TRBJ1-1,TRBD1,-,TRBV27,TGTGCCAGCAACCCCCTCGGGGACAGAAACACTGAAGCTTTCTTT,CASNPLGDRNTEAFF
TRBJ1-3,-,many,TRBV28,TGTGCCAGCAGACGCGACGTAGCTGGAAACACCATATATTTT,CASRRDVAGNTIYF
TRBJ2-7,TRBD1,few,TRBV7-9,TGTGCCAGCAGCTTAGGCGACAGGGTTCCCCACGAGCAGTACTTC,CASSLGDRVPHEQYF